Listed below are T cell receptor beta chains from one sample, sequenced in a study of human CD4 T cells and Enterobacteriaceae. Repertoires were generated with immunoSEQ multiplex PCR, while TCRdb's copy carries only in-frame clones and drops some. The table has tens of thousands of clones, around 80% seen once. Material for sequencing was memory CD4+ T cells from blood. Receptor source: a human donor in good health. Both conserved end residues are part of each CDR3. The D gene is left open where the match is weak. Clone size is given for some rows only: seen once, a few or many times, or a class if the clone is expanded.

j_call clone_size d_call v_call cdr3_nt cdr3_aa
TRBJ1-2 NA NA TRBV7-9 TGTGCCAGCAGCCCCCCCCAGGGTAACTATGGCTACACCTTC CASSPPQGNYGYTF
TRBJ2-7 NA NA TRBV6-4 TGTGCCAGCAGTTACGCCCAGCGCTCCTACGAGCAGTACTTC CASSYAQRSYEQYF
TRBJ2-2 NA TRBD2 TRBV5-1 TGCGCCAGCAGCTTTGGGATCGGGGGGAGCACCGGGGAGCTGTTTTTT CASSFGIGGSTGELFF
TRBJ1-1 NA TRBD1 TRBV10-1 TGCGCCAGCAGTGGCCGGACAGGGGGCTACACTGAAGCTTTCTTT CASSGRTGGYTEAFF
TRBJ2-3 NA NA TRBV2 TGTGCCAGCAGCCCAGCGTATAGCACAGATACGCAGTATTTT CASSPAYSTDTQYF
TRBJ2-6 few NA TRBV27 TGTGCCAGCAGTTTATCACAGGGTAGCTCTGGGGCCAACGTCCTGACTTTC CASSLSQGSSGANVLTF
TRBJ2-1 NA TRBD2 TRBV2 TGTGCCAGCAGGGACCATAAGGGACTAGCGGATTACAATGAGCAGTTCTTC CASRDHKGLADYNEQFF
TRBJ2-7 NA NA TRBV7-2 TGTGCCAGCTTCCGGGTTCCCTCCTACGAGCAGTACTTC CASFRVPSYEQYF
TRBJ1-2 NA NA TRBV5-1 TGCGCCAGCAGCTCGACCGGGCCGAACAAGGCGAACTATGGCTACACCTTC CASSSTGPNKANYGYTF
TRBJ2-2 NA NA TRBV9 TGTGCCAGCAGCGGGATCGACAGGTTTGGGGCCGGGGAGCTGTTTTTT CASSGIDRFGAGELFF
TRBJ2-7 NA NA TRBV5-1 TGCGCCAGCAGCTTGGAGGTTTGGGGCGAGCAGTACTTC CASSLEVWGEQYF
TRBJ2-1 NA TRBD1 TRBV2 TGTGCCAGCAGTGACCCGGGACAGAATACAATGAGCAAGTTCTTC CASSDPGQNTMSKFF
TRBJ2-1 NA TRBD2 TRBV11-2 TGTGCCAGCAGATTGGGGGAGGGCCGTGGGTATGAGCAGTTCTTC CASRLGEGRGYEQFF
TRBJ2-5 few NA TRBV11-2 TGTGCCAGCAGTTCATTCCCCGAGACCCAGTACTTC CASSSFPETQYF
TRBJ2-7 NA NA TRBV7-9 TGTGCCAGCAGCTTAGCGCTCGGGGGCCTAGGCGAGCAGTACTTC CASSLALGGLGEQYF
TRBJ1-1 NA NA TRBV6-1 TGTGCCAGCAGTGACCTCCCGAACACTGAAGCTTTCTTT CASSDLPNTEAFF
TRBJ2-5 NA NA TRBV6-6 TGTGCCAGCAGTTTGGAGGGCTTGAAGACCCAGTACTTC CASSLEGLKTQYF
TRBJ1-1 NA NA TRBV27 TGTGCCAGCAGTCCCCGCCCGGGCACTGAAGCTTTCTTT CASSPRPGTEAFF
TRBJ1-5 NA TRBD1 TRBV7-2 TGTGCCAGCAGCTTAGCGCAGGGGGCCTTTCAGCCCCAGCATTTT CASSLAQGAFQPQHF
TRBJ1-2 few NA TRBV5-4 TGTGCCAGCTCCATTGCGAGGACAGTCTATGGCTACACCTTC CASSIARTVYGYTF
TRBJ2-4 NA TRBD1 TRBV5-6 TGTGCCAGCAGCTCCCAAGACAGGGCGGTAGCCAAAAACATTCAGTACTTC CASSSQDRAVAKNIQYF
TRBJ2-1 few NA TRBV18 TGTGCCAGCTCACCACTTATGTACAATGAGCAGTTCTTC CASSPLMYNEQFF
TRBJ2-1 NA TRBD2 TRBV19 TGTGCCAGTAGGGTTAGCGGGGGGGCCGTCTATGAGCAGTTCTTC CASRVSGGAVYEQFF
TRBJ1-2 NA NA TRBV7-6 TGTGCCAGCAGCTTAGAGGGGTATGGCTACACCTTC CASSLEGYGYTF
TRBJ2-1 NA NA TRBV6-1 TGTGCCAGCATCGCGGTTGATCACTTGAATCTTCCCCAGTTCTTC CASIAVDHLNLPQFF
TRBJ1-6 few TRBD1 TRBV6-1 TGTGCCAGCATCAAAACGGGACAGCAGAATTCACCCCTCCACTTT CASIKTGQQNSPLHF
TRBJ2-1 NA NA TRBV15 TGTGCCACCAGCAGAGATGGCCTGGTGCAGTTCTTC CATSRDGLVQFF